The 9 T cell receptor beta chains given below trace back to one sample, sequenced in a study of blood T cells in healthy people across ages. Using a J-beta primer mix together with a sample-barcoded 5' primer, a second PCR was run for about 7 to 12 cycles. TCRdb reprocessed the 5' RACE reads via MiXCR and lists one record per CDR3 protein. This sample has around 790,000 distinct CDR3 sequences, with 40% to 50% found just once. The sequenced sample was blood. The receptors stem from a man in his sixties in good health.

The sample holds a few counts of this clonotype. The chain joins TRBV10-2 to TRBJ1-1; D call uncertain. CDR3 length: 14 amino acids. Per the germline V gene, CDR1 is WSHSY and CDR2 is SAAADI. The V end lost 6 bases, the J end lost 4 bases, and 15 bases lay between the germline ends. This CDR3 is CASRRFIEGTEAFF. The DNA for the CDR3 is TGCGCCAGCAGACGATTCATAGAGGGCACTGAAGCTTTCTTT.

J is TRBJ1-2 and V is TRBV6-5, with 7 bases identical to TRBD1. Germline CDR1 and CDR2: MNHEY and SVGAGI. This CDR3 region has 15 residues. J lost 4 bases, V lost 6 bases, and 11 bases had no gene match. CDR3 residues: CASSRPGQSAYGYTF. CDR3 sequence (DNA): TGTGCCAGCAGCCGTCCGGGACAGTCAGCCTATGGCTACACCTTC.

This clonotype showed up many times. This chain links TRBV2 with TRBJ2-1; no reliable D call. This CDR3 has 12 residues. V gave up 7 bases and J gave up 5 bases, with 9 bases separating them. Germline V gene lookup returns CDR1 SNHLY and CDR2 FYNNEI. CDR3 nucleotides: TGTGCCAGCACCCTAACTAACAATGAGCAGTTCTTC. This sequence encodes CASTLTNNEQFF.

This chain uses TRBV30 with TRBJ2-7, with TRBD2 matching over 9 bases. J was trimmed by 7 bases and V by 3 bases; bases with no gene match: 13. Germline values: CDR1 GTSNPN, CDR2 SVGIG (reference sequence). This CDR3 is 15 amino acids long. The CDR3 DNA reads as TGTGCCTGGAGCAAAGCTAGCGGGGACTCGGGTGAGCAGTACTTC. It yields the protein CAWSKASGDSGEQYF. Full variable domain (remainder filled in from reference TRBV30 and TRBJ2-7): SQTIHQWPATLVQPVGSPLSLECTVEGTSNPNLYWYRQAAGRGLQLLFYSVGIGQISSEVPQNLSASRPQDRQFILSSKKLLLSDSGFYLCAWSKASGDSGEQYFGPGTRLTVT.

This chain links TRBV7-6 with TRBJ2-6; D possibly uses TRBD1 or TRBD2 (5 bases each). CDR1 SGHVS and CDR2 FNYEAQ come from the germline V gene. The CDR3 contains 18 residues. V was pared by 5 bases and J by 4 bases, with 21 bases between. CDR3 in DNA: TGTGCCAGCAGCCCACTCGGGACCTCCGAGGCGGGGGCCAACGTCCTGACTTTC. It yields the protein CASSPLGTSEAGANVLTF.

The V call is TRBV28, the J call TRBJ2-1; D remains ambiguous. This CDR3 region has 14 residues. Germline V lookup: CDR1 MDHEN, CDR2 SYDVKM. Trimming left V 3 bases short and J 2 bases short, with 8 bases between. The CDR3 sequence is CASSFNGAYNEQFF. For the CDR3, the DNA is TGTGCCAGCAGTTTCAACGGAGCCTACAATGAGCAGTTCTTC.

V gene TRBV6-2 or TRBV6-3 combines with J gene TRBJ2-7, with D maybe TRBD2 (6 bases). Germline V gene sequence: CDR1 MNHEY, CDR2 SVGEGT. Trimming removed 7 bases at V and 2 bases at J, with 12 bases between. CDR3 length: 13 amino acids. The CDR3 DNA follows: TGTGCCAGCACGGACAAGCGGGCCTACGAGCAGTACTTC. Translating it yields CASTDKRAYEQYF.

CDR3 sequence (DNA): TGTGCCAGCTCACCTCGAGCAACCGACAATGAGCAGTTCTTC. It is translated as CASSPRATDNEQFF. The gene calls are TRBV18 and TRBJ2-1; D gene uncertain. The CDR3 totals 14 residues. Per germline, CDR1 KGHSH and CDR2 LQKENI. The V end was cut by 3 bases, the J end by 5 bases, with 11 bases between. Drawing the rest from reference TRBV18 and TRBJ2-1, the complete variable domain is NAGVMQNPRHLVRRRGQEARLRCSPMKGHSHVYWYRQLPEEGLKFMVYLQKENIIDESGMPKERFSAEFPKEGPSILRIQQVVRGDSAAYFCASSPRATDNEQFFGPGTRLTVL.

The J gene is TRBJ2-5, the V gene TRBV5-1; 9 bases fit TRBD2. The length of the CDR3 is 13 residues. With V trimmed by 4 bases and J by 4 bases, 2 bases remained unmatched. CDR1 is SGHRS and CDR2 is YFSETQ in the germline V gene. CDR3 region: CASSAGGVETQYF. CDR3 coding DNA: TGCGCCAGCAGCGCGGGGGGGGTAGAGACCCAGTACTTC.